A selection of T cell receptor beta chains follows, all from one sample in a study of chemoradiotherapy in HPV16-positive cancers. This table comes from immunoSEQ multiplex PCR, and its TCRdb copy is limited to in-frame clones, with some not included. Among fewer than 6,000 clones listed, roughly 90% were seen once. This sample comprised tumor tissue, obtained from a patient who underwent chemoradiotherapy. The receptors derive from a human donor with HPV-associated anogenital cancer. CDR3s include the opening cysteine and the closing phenylalanine or tryptophan. A D gene is named only where the DNA matches it firmly. Clone size is not always given. Where it is, it says once, few, many or a class for expanded clones.

v_call	d_call	clone_size	j_call	cdr3_nt	cdr3_aa
TRBV21-1	.	.	TRBJ1-1	TGTGCCAGCAGAAACCGACAGGGGATGAACACTGAAGCTTTCTTT	CASRNRQGMNTEAFF
TRBV5-1	TRBD1	once	TRBJ2-2	TGCGCCAGCAGCCCCGGGACAGGGGTCACCGGGGAGCTGTTTTTT	CASSPGTGVTGELFF
TRBV5-1	.	.	TRBJ1-1	TGCGCCAGCAGCCTACAGGGTGGGAACACTGAAGCTTTCTTT	CASSLQGGNTEAFF
TRBV28	.	.	TRBJ1-5	TGTGCCAGCAGTTTAGTTCAGTCAAATCAGCCCCAGCATTTT	CASSLVQSNQPQHF
TRBV7-2	TRBD1	.	TRBJ1-6	TGTGCCAGCAGCGTAGGGGACAGGGGGCTTTCACCCCTCCACTTT	CASSVGDRGLSPLHF
TRBV4-2	.	.	TRBJ2-7	TGTGCCAGCAGCCAAGATTCTCTGCGGGCGGGCTACGAGCAGTACTTC	CASSQDSLRAGYEQYF
TRBV14	.	.	TRBJ2-3	TGTGCCAGCAGCCAAGTTACGTCCACAGATACGCAGTATTTT	CASSQVTSTDTQYF
TRBV9	TRBD1	.	TRBJ1-2	TGTGCCAGCAGCGTAACAGGGGGCGACTATGGCTACACCTTC	CASSVTGGDYGYTF
TRBV19	TRBD1	.	TRBJ1-5	TGTGCCAGTAGTAAAGGGGCGACAGGGTATAGCAATCAGCCCCAGCATTTT	CASSKGATGYSNQPQHF
TRBV6-1	.	.	TRBJ2-5	TGTGCCAGCAGTGAAAATCCGACCCAAGAGACCCAGTACTTC	CASSENPTQETQYF